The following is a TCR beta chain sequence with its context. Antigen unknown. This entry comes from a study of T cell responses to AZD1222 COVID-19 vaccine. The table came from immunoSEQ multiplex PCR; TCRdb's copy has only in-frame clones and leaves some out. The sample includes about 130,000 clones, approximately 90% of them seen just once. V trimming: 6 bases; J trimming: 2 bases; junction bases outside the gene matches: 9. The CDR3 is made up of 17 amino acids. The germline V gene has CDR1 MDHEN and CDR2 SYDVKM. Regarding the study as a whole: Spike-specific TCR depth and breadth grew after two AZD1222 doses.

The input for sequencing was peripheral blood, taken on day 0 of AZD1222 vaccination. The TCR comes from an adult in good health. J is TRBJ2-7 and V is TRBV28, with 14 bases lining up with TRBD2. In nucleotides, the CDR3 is TGTGCCAGCAGGGGGACTAGCGGGAGTTCGAGCCCCTACGAGCAGTACTTC. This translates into CASRGTSGSSSPYEQYF.